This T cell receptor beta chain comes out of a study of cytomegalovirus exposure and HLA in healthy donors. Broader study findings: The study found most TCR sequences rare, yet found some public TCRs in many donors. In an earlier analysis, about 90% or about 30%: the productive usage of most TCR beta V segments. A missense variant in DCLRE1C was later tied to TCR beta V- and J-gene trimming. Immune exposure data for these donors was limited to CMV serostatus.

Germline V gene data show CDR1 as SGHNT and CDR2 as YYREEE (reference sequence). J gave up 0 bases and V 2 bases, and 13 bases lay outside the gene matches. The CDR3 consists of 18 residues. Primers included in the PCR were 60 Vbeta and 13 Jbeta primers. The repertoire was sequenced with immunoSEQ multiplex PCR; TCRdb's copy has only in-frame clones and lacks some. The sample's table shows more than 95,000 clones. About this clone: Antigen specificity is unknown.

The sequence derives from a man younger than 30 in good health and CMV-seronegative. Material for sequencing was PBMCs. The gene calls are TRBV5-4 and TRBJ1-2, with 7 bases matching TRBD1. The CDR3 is CASSFNIRTGSPNYGYTF. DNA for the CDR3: TGTGCCAGCAGCTTCAATATAAGGACAGGATCACCTAACTATGGCTACACCTTC.